Listed here are 3 T cell receptor beta chains from one sample, sequenced in a study of blood T cell repertoires in COVID-19. Clones were sequenced by immunoSEQ multiplex PCR, and TCRdb holds only the in-frame ones, with some missing. The data contain about 160,000 clones, about three quarters of them seen just once; the ten biggest clones take up roughly 8.3%. Source material: peripheral blood. The receptors derive from a man in his sixties with acute or convalescent COVID-19.

The chain combines TRBV6-5 with TRBJ2-3; D unclear. Germline values: CDR1 MNHEY, CDR2 SVGAGI. The length of the CDR3 is 13 residues. With 7 bases removed from V and 0 bases from J, the gap between germline ends came to 8 bases. CDR3 region: CASNLVSTDTQYF. As DNA, the CDR3 is TGTGCCAGCAATCTTGTCAGCACAGATACGCAGTATTTT.

V usage is TRBV3-1 (or the pseudogene TRBV3-2) and J usage is TRBJ2-3; D is undetermined. CDR3 length: 13 amino acids. Deletions cut 4 bases from V and 10 bases from J, with 15 bases between. CDR1 is LGHDT and CDR2 is YNNKEL in the germline V gene (reference sequence). CDR3 protein: CASSLRFPDPQYF. In nucleotides, the CDR3 is TGTGCCAGCAGCCTGCGGTTCCCCGACCCGCAGTATTTT.

The chain recombines TRBV27 with TRBJ2-1; tentatively, D is TRBD2 (6 bases). Trimming left V 6 bases short and J 10 bases short, with 10 bases between. CDR1 and CDR2 from the germline V gene are MNHEY and SMNVEV (reference sequence). The CDR3 is 11 amino acids. CDR3 coding DNA: TGTGCCAGCAGACTAGCTGGGGAGCAGTTCTTC. Residues: CASRLAGEQFF.